This record covers a single TCR beta chain. Its antigen is not known. The data are from a study of T cell responses to AZD1222 COVID-19 vaccine. Study-wide results and caveats: Spike-specific TCR breadth and depth both grew after two AZD1222 doses.

V was cut by 6 bases and J by 4 bases, with 15 bases left in between. The CDR3 contains 14 residues. The V gene's germline CDR1 is SNHLY and CDR2 FYNNEI. Assay used: immunoSEQ multiplex PCR; TCRdb lists only in-frame clones, some missing. Of 98,000 or so clones in the sample, about 90% are singletons; the top ten hold approximately 15%. This TCR derives from an adult who received the AZD1222 COVID-19 vaccine. Here the sequenced sample was peripheral blood, taken 28 days after the second AZD1222 dose. This chain uses TRBV2 with TRBJ1-1, with D maybe TRBD1 (5 bases). The CDR3 bases are TGTGCCAGCAGCCCCAGGGATCTGGGCACTGAAGCTTTCTTT. It encodes CASSPRDLGTEAFF.